The rows below give T cell receptor beta chains drawn from one sample of a study of blood T cells in healthy people across ages. TCRdb redid the calling of the 5' RACE reads with MiXCR, one entry per CDR3 protein. The sample consists of about 970,000 distinct CDR3 sequences, roughly 51% of them appearing once. The source material was blood. These receptors were obtained from an older woman in good health. CDR3s leave out the opening cysteine and the closing phenylalanine or tryptophan.

J gene: TRBJ1-1
V gene: TRBV27
CDR3 protein: ASRGGRGRNVLQAF

J gene: -
V gene: TRBV12-3/TRBV12-4
CDR3 protein: ASSLAGSFDEQY

J gene: TRBJ1-6
V gene: TRBV7-2
CDR3 protein: ASSYQTGSNSPLH

J gene: TRBJ2-7
V gene: TRBV13
CDR3 protein: ASSTRASGYINEQY

J gene: TRBJ1-2
V gene: TRBV13
CDR3 protein: ASSRRGTGLGTSGYT

J gene: TRBJ1-5
V gene: TRBV12-3/TRBV12-4
CDR3 protein: ASRNDRSNQPQH

J gene: -
V gene: TRBV6-5
CDR3 protein: ASSYSPAGVRETQY

J gene: TRBJ1-2
V gene: TRBV20-1
CDR3 protein: SAYRAQPLSVYGYT

J gene: TRBJ2-3
V gene: TRBV4-1
CDR3 protein: ASSPGRADTQY

J gene: TRBJ1-5
V gene: TRBV6-6
CDR3 protein: ASSSRDNYQPQH

J gene: TRBJ1-2
V gene: TRBV10-3
CDR3 protein: AIRLQGPSPYT

J gene: TRBJ2-1
V gene: TRBV29-1
CDR3 protein: SGGGGQGSNEQF

J gene: TRBJ1-5
V gene: TRBV5-1
CDR3 protein: ASSLGGVGGPQH

J gene: TRBJ2-7
V gene: TRBV6-5
CDR3 protein: ASSYSNSEYEQY

J gene: -
V gene: TRBV20-1
CDR3 protein: SARSGSPEQY

J gene: TRBJ2-7
V gene: TRBV3-1
CDR3 protein: ASSQSPGSSYEQY

J gene: TRBJ2-1
V gene: TRBV7-2
CDR3 protein: ASSLLAGGLNEQF

J gene: TRBJ2-1
V gene: TRBV4-1
CDR3 protein: ASRNLAAEGPWNEQF

J gene: TRBJ1-5
V gene: TRBV28
CDR3 protein: ASSPGRKSNQPQH

J gene: TRBJ2-3
V gene: TRBV28
CDR3 protein: ASRGVTDTQY

J gene: TRBJ1-2
V gene: TRBV2
CDR3 protein: ASSGGYT

J gene: TRBJ2-7
V gene: TRBV3-1
CDR3 protein: ASSPSGRAEQY

J gene: TRBJ2-5
V gene: TRBV6-2/TRBV6-3
CDR3 protein: ASTEEETQY

J gene: TRBJ2-7
V gene: TRBV15
CDR3 protein: ATSRVAGVYEQY

J gene: TRBJ1-2
V gene: TRBV5-6
CDR3 protein: ASSLDPGNYGYT

J gene: TRBJ2-7
V gene: TRBV7-9
CDR3 protein: ASSPPTSRYEQY

J gene: -
V gene: TRBV20-1
CDR3 protein: SARDMGFVQGWIDEQY

J gene: TRBJ2-3
V gene: TRBV16
CDR3 protein: ASSRIWDTQY

J gene: TRBJ2-2
V gene: TRBV18
CDR3 protein: ASSPIASGELF

J gene: TRBJ1-2
V gene: TRBV10-3
CDR3 protein: AISDPKGFHYGYT

J gene: TRBJ2-7
V gene: TRBV4-3
CDR3 protein: ASSQGRGSIPVEQY

J gene: TRBJ2-7
V gene: TRBV10-3
CDR3 protein: AISVGLAGGPSSYEQY

J gene: TRBJ2-7
V gene: TRBV6-6
CDR3 protein: ASSYQSAGGGEQY

J gene: TRBJ1-5
V gene: TRBV20-1
CDR3 protein: SAAGGSFQPQH

J gene: -
V gene: TRBV4-2
CDR3 protein: ASSQDGAGASREQY

J gene: TRBJ1-2
V gene: TRBV2
CDR3 protein: ASRESGVGYT

J gene: TRBJ2-1
V gene: TRBV7-3
CDR3 protein: ASSFGQGGEQF

J gene: TRBJ1-4
V gene: TRBV12-3/TRBV12-4
CDR3 protein: ASSGVIFATNEKLF

J gene: TRBJ2-5
V gene: TRBV9
CDR3 protein: ASSVGASGQETQY

J gene: TRBJ1-5
V gene: TRBV12-3/TRBV12-4
CDR3 protein: ASSLETGPNQPQH

J gene: TRBJ1-2
V gene: TRBV30
CDR3 protein: AWMTGIYGYT

J gene: TRBJ1-1
V gene: TRBV20-1
CDR3 protein: SARGGWNTEAF

J gene: TRBJ2-3
V gene: TRBV24-1
CDR3 protein: ATSDRRPSRASTDTQY

J gene: TRBJ2-7
V gene: TRBV11-2
CDR3 protein: ASSFNRRYEQY

J gene: TRBJ2-3
V gene: TRBV20-1
CDR3 protein: SARGEGGRWDTQY

J gene: TRBJ2-1
V gene: TRBV20-1
CDR3 protein: SAPPAGEQQF

J gene: -
V gene: TRBV1
CDR3 protein: TSSGTSGSEWSKNIQY

J gene: -
V gene: TRBV15
CDR3 protein: ATSRVVGDRKTQY

J gene: TRBJ2-1
V gene: TRBV3-1
CDR3 protein: ASSPQPSSYNEQF

J gene: TRBJ2-5
V gene: TRBV2
CDR3 protein: ASSEEGTGRETQY